This T cell receptor (beta chain) was captured by sequencing in a study of quantifying T cell responses using KT2 cells. Overall study: cDNA was made from DNase-treated RNA using alpha and beta constant primers. The second PCR was a qPCR stopped at a predetermined fluorescence threshold.

An oligo carrying a UMI was ligated to the cDNA 3' end. An equimolar mix of RC1.1 and RC1.2 primed the beta chain across TRBC1 and TRBC2. MiXCR, run by TCRdb on the UMI-ligation and nested PCR reads, gives a single entry per CDR3 protein. The sample gives around 56,000 distinct CDR3 sequences, roughly an eighth of which show up once; about 9.4% is in the top ten. This clonotype was recorded a few times. The target antigen is unknown. KT2, a clone with a known TCR, was spiked into unfractionated PBMC. Fixed numbers of PBMC received varying amounts of KT2 cells. The V end was cut by 3 bases, the J end by 7 bases, with 13 bases between. The CDR3 is 15 amino acids. Germline V lookup: CDR1 KGHSH, CDR2 LQKENI. Study observations and caveats: Very high KT2 spike-in numbers caused saturation in KT2 sequence detection.

The sequencing input was PBMCs spiked with cells of the T cell clone KT2. The source of this sequence is a human donor. This chain uses TRBV18 with TRBJ1-6; no definite D call. The CDR3 is CASSPGLRTNSPLHF. The DNA of the CDR3 is TGTGCCAGCTCACCCGGACTAAGGACGAATTCACCCCTCCACTTT.